Detailed here is one TCR beta chain. Its specificity is not known. The study treated chemo-refractory metastatic non-small-cell lung cancer patients with focal radiation plus ipilimumab CTLA-4 blockade. This sample is part of a study of radiotherapy plus CTLA-4 blockade in lung cancer. Study context: Objective response was observed in approximately 18% of patients, and disease control in 31%.

Study-level points and caveats: Radiotherapy was combined with ipilimumab, and tumor-derived TCR clones then expanded in blood. Strongest reported response predictors: early blood clone changes and post-radiation interferon-beta.

From germline, CDR1 is MNHNS and CDR2 SASEGT. The CDR3 loop spans 15 amino acids. V was pared by 8 bases and J by 4 bases, with 18 bases between. This table comes from immunoSEQ multiplex PCR, and its TCRdb copy is limited to in-frame clones, with some not included. The sample lists about 94,000 clones; approximately 80% were seen once. The chain is built from TRBV6-1 and TRBJ1-5; D possibly corresponds to TRBD1 (5 bases). The sequence derives from a human donor with non-small cell lung cancer that progressed on radiotherapy plus ipilimumab. The starting material was peripheral blood, obtained from a patient treated with radiotherapy plus ipilimumab. The CDR3 loop reads CASRVTGTQNQPQHF. In nucleotides, the CDR3 is TGTGCCAGCCGCGTAACCGGGACCCAGAATCAGCCCCAGCATTTT.